These 5 T cell receptor beta chains were all obtained from the same sample, sequenced in a study of radiotherapy plus CTLA-4 blockade in lung cancer. Profiled with immunoSEQ multiplex PCR; TCRdb holds only in-frame clones, not every one. The data contain around 22,000 clones, 60% to 75% of them seen just once; the ten biggest clones take up about 3%. Sequenced material: peripheral blood, taken from a patient treated with radiotherapy plus ipilimumab. These TCRs come from a human donor with non-small cell lung cancer whose response to radiotherapy plus ipilimumab could not be evaluated.

By frequency in the sample, this clone is medium-sized (0.01 to 0.1%). The chain couples TRBV2 to TRBJ2-7; 7 nucleotides line up with TRBD2. Germline V gene sequence: CDR1 SNHLY, CDR2 FYNNEI. V dropped 6 bases and J dropped 2; count of bases not matched to a gene: 7. The CDR3 spans 14 residues. DNA for the CDR3: TGTGCCAGCAGCGCCAGCGGGATTACCTACGAGCAGTACTTC. As protein: CASSASGITYEQYF.

CDR3 protein: CASSPRSSLNEQFF. DNA for the CDR3: TGTGCCAGCTCACCACGATCCTCACTCAATGAGCAGTTCTTC. The rearrangement joins TRBV18 to TRBJ2-1, with D uncertain. With 1 base removed from V and 6 bases from J, the gap between germline ends came to 10 bases. The CDR3 has 14 residues. Germline V lookup: CDR1 KGHSH, CDR2 LQKENI.

This clone was counted a few times. The chain carries TRBV30 and TRBJ2-2, with D possibly matching TRBD2 (5 bases). Germline loops: CDR1 GTSNPN, CDR2 SVGIG (reference sequence). CDR3 length: 16 amino acids. V was trimmed by 0 bases and J by 2 bases, leaving 13 bases between them. The CDR3 loop reads CAWSVRRGPNTGELFF. CDR3 nucleotides: TGTGCCTGGAGTGTACGGCGAGGGCCCAACACCGGGGAGCTGTTTTTT. The full variable domain, with the rest looked up from reference TRBV30 and TRBJ2-2, is SQTIHQWPATLVQPVGSPLSLECTVEGTSNPNLYWYRQAAGRGLQLLFYSVGIGQISSEVPQNLSASRPQDRQFILSSKKLLLSDSGFYLCAWSVRRGPNTGELFFGEGSRLTVL.

The chain has TRBV4-2 and TRBJ1-6; D might be TRBD1 (5 bases). Germline CDR1 LGHNA, CDR2 YNFKEQ. V lost 1 base to trimming and J lost 6 bases, with 7 bases between them. The CDR3 runs 14 residues. The DNA for the CDR3 is TGTGCCAGCAGCCAAGCGGGGGGTAATTCACCCCTCCACTTT. Its translation: CASSQAGGNSPLHF.

The rearrangement uses TRBV11-2 and TRBJ2-1, with TRBD1 matching 8 bases. The trim removed 5 bases at V and 2 bases at J, leaving 5 bases unmatched. Germline V gene lookup returns CDR1 SGHAT and CDR2 FQNNGV. The CDR3 covers 15 residues. The CDR3 nucleotides are TGTGCCAGCAGCCCTGACAGGGGCGCCTACAATGAGCAGTTCTTC. Its translation is CASSPDRGAYNEQFF.